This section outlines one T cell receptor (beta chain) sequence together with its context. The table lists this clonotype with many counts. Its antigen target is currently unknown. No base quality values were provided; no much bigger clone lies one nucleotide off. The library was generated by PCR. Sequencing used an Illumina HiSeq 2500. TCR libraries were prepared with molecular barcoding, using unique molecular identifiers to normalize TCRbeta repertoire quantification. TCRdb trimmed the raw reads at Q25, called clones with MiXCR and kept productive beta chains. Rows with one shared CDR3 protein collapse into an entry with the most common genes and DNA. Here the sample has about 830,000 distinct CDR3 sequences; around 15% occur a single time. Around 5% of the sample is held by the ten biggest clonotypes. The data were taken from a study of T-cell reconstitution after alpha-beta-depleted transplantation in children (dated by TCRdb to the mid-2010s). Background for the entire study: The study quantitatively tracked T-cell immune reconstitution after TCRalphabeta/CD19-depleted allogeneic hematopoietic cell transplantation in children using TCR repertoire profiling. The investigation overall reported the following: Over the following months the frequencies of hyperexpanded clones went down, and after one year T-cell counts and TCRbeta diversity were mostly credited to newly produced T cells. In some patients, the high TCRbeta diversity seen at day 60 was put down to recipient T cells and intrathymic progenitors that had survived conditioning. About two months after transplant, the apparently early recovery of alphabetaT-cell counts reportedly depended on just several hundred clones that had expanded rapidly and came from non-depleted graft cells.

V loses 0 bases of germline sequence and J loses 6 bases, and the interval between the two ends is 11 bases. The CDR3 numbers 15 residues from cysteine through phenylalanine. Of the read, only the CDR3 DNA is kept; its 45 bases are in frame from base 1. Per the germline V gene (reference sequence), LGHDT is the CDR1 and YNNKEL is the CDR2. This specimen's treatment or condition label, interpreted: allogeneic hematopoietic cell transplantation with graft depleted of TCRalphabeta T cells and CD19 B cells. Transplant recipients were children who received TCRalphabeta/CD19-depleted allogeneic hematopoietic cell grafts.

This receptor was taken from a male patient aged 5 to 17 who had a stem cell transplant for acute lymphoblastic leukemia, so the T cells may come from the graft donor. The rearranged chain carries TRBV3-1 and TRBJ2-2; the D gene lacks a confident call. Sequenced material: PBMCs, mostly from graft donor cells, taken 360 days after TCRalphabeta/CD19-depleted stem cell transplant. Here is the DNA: TGTGCCAGCAGCCAAGATTTAGAAGATGCCGGGGAGCTGTTTTTT. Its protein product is CASSQDLEDAGELFF.